Shown below are 28 T cell receptor beta chains from a single sample sequenced in a study of blood T cell repertoires in COVID-19. Using immunoSEQ multiplex PCR, the repertoire was profiled, and TCRdb retains in-frame clones only, with some absent. The sample contains about 270,000 clones, 85% to 90% of which appear only once. The material sequenced was PBMCs or T cells enriched from blood (not recorded which). The receptors come from a woman under 30 who had recovered from COVID-19.

The genes are TRBV7-3 and TRBJ2-3, with D possibly being TRBD1 (5 bases). Germline CDR1 reads SGHTA; CDR2 reads FQGTGA. The CDR3 spans 15 residues. Trimming stripped 0 bases from V and 0 bases from J, with 7 bases between. In DNA form, the CDR3 reads TGTGCCAGCAGCTTAACGCAGGGAAGCACAGATACGCAGTATTTT. Translated: CASSLTQGSTDTQYF. The full variable domain, in which reference TRBV7-3 and TRBJ2-3 provide the parts outside the CDR3, is GAGVSQTPSNKVTEKGKYVELRCDPISGHTALYWYRQSLGQGPEFLIYFQGTGAADDSGLPNDRFFAVRPEGSVSTLKIQRTERGDSAVYLCASSLTQGSTDTQYFGPGTRLTVL.

The chain joins TRBV7-8 to TRBJ2-1; TRBD2 matches at 7 bases. Germline V CDR1 and CDR2: SGHVS, FQNEAQ. The CDR3 has 15 residues. The trim removed 4 bases at V and 2 bases at J, leaving 5 bases unmatched. The CDR3: CASSSTGGTYNEQFF. As DNA, the CDR3 is TGTGCCAGCAGCTCAACGGGGGGTACCTACAATGAGCAGTTCTTC.

This clone is a singleton in its sample. The chain recombines TRBV20-1 with TRBJ1-1; D gene uncertain. The CDR3 consists of 11 residues. The V end lost 4 bases, the J end lost 6 bases, and 9 bases lay between the germline ends. Germline V gene sequence: CDR1 DFQATT, CDR2 SNEGSKA (reference sequence). The CDR3 loop is CSAKLDPEAFF. In nucleotides, the CDR3 is TGCAGTGCTAAACTCGATCCTGAAGCTTTCTTT.

The CDR3 region has the DNA TGCGCCAGCAGTGATAGGACTACGACCTCCTACAATGAGCAGTTCTTC. This translates into CASSDRTTTSYNEQFF. The chain combines TRBV10-2 with TRBJ2-1, with a possible D match to TRBD2 (6 bases). The CDR3 is 16 amino acids. In germline, CDR1 is WSHSY, CDR2 SAAADI. Between the trimmed V and J ends, which lost 3 bases and 0 bases, there was a span of 12 bases.

The rearrangement links TRBV4-1 to TRBJ1-2, with D tentatively TRBD1 (5 bases). Per the germline V gene, CDR1 is MGHRA and CDR2 is YSYEKL. The ends were cut back, 0 bases at V and 4 bases at J, with 15 bases in the middle. The CDR3 has 16 residues. CDR3 sequence reads: CASSQERGLTIYGYTF. CDR3 bases: TGCGCCAGCAGCCAAGAACGGGGGTTAACCATCTATGGCTACACCTTC.

This chain connects TRBV12-3 or TRBV12-4 to TRBJ1-3, with D uncertain. The ends were cut back, 5 bases at V and 2 bases at J, with 7 bases in the middle. The CDR3 is 13 residues long. CDR3 sequence reads: CASSPSPGNTIYF. The CDR3, as DNA: TGTGCCAGCAGTCCCTCCCCTGGAAACACCATATATTTT.

This CDR3 is CASSQGRGTGGLPNEKLFF. The CDR3 DNA is TGTGCCAGCAGCCAAGGTAGGGGAACAGGGGGCCTTCCTAATGAAAAACTGTTTTTT. The V and J genes are TRBV14 and TRBJ1-4, with TRBD1 matching over 9 bases. V was clipped by 1 base and J by 3 bases; unmatched bases: 12. The CDR3 sequence is 19 residues long. Germline V gene data show CDR1 as SGHDN and CDR2 as FVKESK.

The chain carries TRBV9 and TRBJ1-2; possibly TRBD1 for D (5 bases). Germline V lookup: CDR1 SGDLS, CDR2 YYNGEE. This CDR3 spans 15 amino acids. V was clipped by 0 bases and J by 6 bases, with 15 bases between them. CDR3 sequence (DNA): TGTGCCAGCAGCGTAGCAAGGGGTCAGATGGATGGCTACACCTTC. This gives the protein CASSVARGQMDGYTF.

This chain joins TRBV23-1 and TRBJ1-2, with D unclear. TRBV23-1 is assigned to the ORF class and has an uncertain function. Trimming cost V 6 bases and J 4 bases, with 15 bases left between them. The CDR3 runs to 14 residues. The CDR3 reads CASRAGKFLYGYTF. The CDR3 DNA sequence: TGCGCCAGCAGGGCGGGGAAGTTCCTCTATGGCTACACCTTC.

V usage is TRBV2 and J usage is TRBJ1-4, with TRBD1 matching over 11 bases. The CDR3 has 13 residues. Germline CDR1 is SNHLY and CDR2 is FYNNEI. The trim removed 8 bases at V and 11 bases at J, leaving 7 bases unmatched. DNA of the CDR3: TGTGCCAGCTCCGGACAGGGGGCTATTAAACTGTTTTTT. Translation gives CASSGQGAIKLFF.

Note on this clone: This specimen includes other DNA sequences encoding the same CDR3. This chain joins TRBV2 and TRBJ2-1; 9 bases are shared with TRBD2. Germline-derived CDR1 and CDR2 are SNHLY and FYNNEI. This CDR3 comprises 14 residues. The junction had 2 bases not matched to a gene; V was cut back by 4 bases and J by 4 bases. In DNA form, the CDR3 reads TGTGCCAGCAGTGGCCTAGCGGGGTACAATGAGCAGTTCTTC. Translation: CASSGLAGYNEQFF. Full variable domain (rest looked up from reference TRBV2 and TRBJ2-1): EPEVTQTPSHQVTQMGQEVILRCVPISNHLYFYWYRQILGQKVEFLVSFYNNEISEKSEIFDDQFSVERPDGSNFTLKIRSTKLEDSAMYFCASSGLAGYNEQFFGPGTRLTVL.

This chain's CDR3 is CATSRDQEAGEQYF. DNA of the CDR3: TGTGCCACCAGCAGAGACCAGGAGGCGGGAGAGCAGTACTTC. This chain uses TRBV15 with TRBJ2-7; perhaps TRBD2 as D (6 bases). From germline, CDR1 is LNHNV and CDR2 YYDKDF (reference sequence). Trimming shortened V by 0 bases and J by 7 bases, and 13 bases separated the two germline ends. The CDR3 has 14 residues.

The genes are TRBV18 and TRBJ1-6, with 10 positions matching TRBD1. V lost 4 bases, J lost 7 bases, and 4 bases stayed unmatched. This CDR3 has 15 residues. Per the germline V gene, CDR1 is KGHSH and CDR2 is LQKENI. The CDR3 loop is CASSRPGQGNSPLHF. CDR3 nucleotides: TGTGCCAGCTCACGTCCGGGACAGGGGAATTCACCCCTCCACTTT.

V and J are TRBV7-8 and TRBJ1-4, with TRBD1 as a possible D gene (6 bases). V dropped 4 bases and J dropped 5 bases, with 8 bases sitting between them. CDR1 and CDR2 from the germline V gene are SGHVS and FQNEAQ. The CDR3 has 13 residues. The CDR3 region is CASSWGRNEKLFF. In nucleotides, the CDR3 is TGTGCCAGCAGCTGGGGGCGAAATGAAAAACTGTTTTTT.

The chain links TRBV29-1 to TRBJ1-1; possible D gene TRBD1, 6 bases. Germline CDR1 is SQVTM and CDR2 is ANQGSEA. The CDR3 contains 12 residues. V was clipped by 6 bases and J by 1 base, with 9 bases between them. The CDR3 protein is CSVSGQNTEAFF. The CDR3 bases are TGCAGCGTCTCGGGACAGAACACTGAAGCTTTCTTT.

This clone occurred once. The chain has TRBV6-5 and TRBJ2-7, with a possible D match to TRBD2 (5 bases). Germline CDR1 is MNHEY and CDR2 is SVGAGI. Trimming left V 7 bases short and J 2 bases short, with 18 bases between. CDR3 length: 15 residues. The CDR3 bases are TGTGCCAGCACAGGCGGTCCGGGGAGCGCCTACGAGCAGTACTTC. Its protein product is CASTGGPGSAYEQYF.

This clone was seen just once. This chain connects TRBV11-2 to TRBJ2-5; unclear D gene. In germline, CDR1 is SGHAT, CDR2 FQNNGV. V was trimmed by 1 base and J by 0 bases, leaving 9 bases between them. The CDR3 has 15 amino acids. The CDR3 nucleotides are TGTGCCAGCAGCTTAGCCGGTAACTACCAAGAGACCCAGTACTTC. Translation gives CASSLAGNYQETQYF.

This clone has only one observation. CDR3 region: CSVRNRQEAEAFF. The CDR3 coding sequence is TGCAGCGTTCGAAATCGGCAGGAGGCTGAAGCTTTCTTT. The chain is built from TRBV29-1 and TRBJ1-1; no clear D. Germline-derived CDR1 and CDR2 are SQVTM and ANQGSEA. V was shortened by 5 bases and J by 6 bases, with 16 bases between the two germline ends. This CDR3 region has 13 residues.

The gene calls are TRBV7-9 and TRBJ2-7; 7 bases agree with TRBD1. Germline V gene sequence: CDR1 SEHNR, CDR2 FQNEAQ (reference sequence). The V gene end was trimmed by 2 bases and the J gene end by 6 bases; junction bases not matched to a gene: 4. The CDR3 covers 13 residues. The CDR3 here is CASSLTTGSEQYF. The CDR3 nucleotides are TGTGCCAGCAGCTTAACGACAGGGAGCGAGCAGTACTTC.

The V and J genes are TRBV28 and TRBJ1-2; D not certain. Germline V gene data show CDR1 as MDHEN and CDR2 as SYDVKM. The CDR3 consists of 11 residues. Trimming cost V 8 bases and J 5 bases, with 9 bases left between them. The CDR3 DNA sequence: TGTGCCAGCTACACAGCTTATGGCTACACCTTC. Translation: CASYTAYGYTF.

This chain connects TRBV6-1 to TRBJ1-2, with D hard to call. The CDR3 covers 14 residues. Looked up from germline, CDR1 is MNHNS and CDR2 is SASEGT. Trimming took off 3 bases at V and 3 bases at J, with 11 bases between the two ends. CDR3 protein: CASSDGLGDYGYTF. CDR3 DNA: TGTGCCAGCAGTGACGGACTGGGTGACTATGGCTACACCTTC.

The rearrangement uses TRBV20-1 and TRBJ1-5; D is possibly TRBD1 (5 bases). V lost 3 bases to trimming and J lost 5 bases, with 5 bases between them. The germline gives CDR1 DFQATT, CDR2 SNEGSKA (reference sequence). This CDR3 spans 11 amino acids. The CDR3 sequence: CSASRDQPQHF. The CDR3 DNA reads as TGCAGTGCTAGCAGGGATCAGCCCCAGCATTTT.

The rearrangement links TRBV30 to TRBJ2-3; possibly TRBD1 for D (5 bases). CDR1 and CDR2 from the germline V gene are GTSNPN and SVGIG (reference sequence). Trimming cost V 0 bases and J 3 bases, with 10 bases left between them. This CDR3 contains 14 residues. CDR3 sequence: CAWSVGQGTDTQYF. For the CDR3, the DNA is TGTGCCTGGAGTGTGGGGCAGGGAACAGATACGCAGTATTTT. The entire variable domain, with the rest obtained from reference TRBV30 and TRBJ2-3, is as follows: SQTIHQWPATLVQPVGSPLSLECTVEGTSNPNLYWYRQAAGRGLQLLFYSVGIGQISSEVPQNLSASRPQDRQFILSSKKLLLSDSGFYLCAWSVGQGTDTQYFGPGTRLTVL.

V and J are TRBV7-2 and TRBJ1-1; tentatively, D is TRBD1 (6 bases). The CDR3 spans 14 residues. The germline V and J ends were trimmed by 5 bases and 3 bases, with 13 bases remaining between them. CDR1 SGHTA and CDR2 FQGNSA come from the germline V gene. CDR3 bases: TGTGCCAGCAGCAATAGACAGGCCTACACTGAAGCTTTCTTT. It translates to CASSNRQAYTEAFF. The variable domain in full, with the rest retrieved from reference TRBV7-2 and TRBJ1-1, is GAGVSQSPSNKVTEKGKDVELRCDPISGHTALYWYRQSLGQGLEFLIYFQGNSAPDKSGLPSDRFSAERTGGSVSTLTIQRTQQEDSAVYLCASSNRQAYTEAFFGQGTRLTVV.

V gene TRBV5-1 combines with J gene TRBJ2-5; tentatively, D is TRBD1 (5 bases). V lost 1 base, J lost 0 bases, and 7 bases lay in between. CDR1 is SGHRS and CDR2 is YFSETQ in the germline V gene. This CDR3 has 14 amino acids. As DNA, the CDR3 is TGCGCCAGCAGCTTGCGACAGTACCAAGAGACCCAGTACTTC. As protein: CASSLRQYQETQYF.

This chain links TRBV20-1 with TRBJ2-5, with TRBD1 as a possible D gene (6 bases). Trimming took off 3 bases at V and 2 bases at J, with 16 bases between the two ends. Germline CDR1 is DFQATT and CDR2 is SNEGSKA (reference sequence). The CDR3 spans 15 residues. The CDR3 reads CSASMWGTQQETQYF. DNA of the CDR3: TGCAGTGCTAGTATGTGGGGGACACAGCAAGAGACCCAGTACTTC.

This chain joins TRBV11-3 and TRBJ2-1, with 10 nucleotides matching TRBD2. CDR1 is SGHNT and CDR2 is YENEEA in the germline V gene. This CDR3 comprises 17 residues. The V and J ends lost 5 bases and 1 base, in that order; junction bases with no gene match: 8. The CDR3 protein is CASSPRPSGGSYNEQFF. The CDR3 nucleotides are TGTGCCAGCAGCCCCCGGCCTAGCGGGGGATCCTACAATGAGCAGTTCTTC.

The V and J genes are TRBV7-9 and TRBJ1-1; 8 positions match TRBD1. Germline CDR1 is SEHNR and CDR2 is FQNEAQ (reference sequence). The CDR3 totals 15 residues. V lost 3 bases to trimming and J lost 5 bases; unmatched junction nucleotides: 8. CDR3 sequence (DNA): TGTGCCAGCAGCTTTCTGCCGACAGGGGTTACTGAAGCTTTCTTT. Protein sequence: CASSFLPTGVTEAFF.